Below are 6 T cell receptor beta chains sequenced from a single sample in a study of T cell changes during pregnancy in multiple sclerosis. The data were produced by immunoSEQ multiplex PCR, yet TCRdb's version contains in-frame clones alone and is incomplete. The sample includes approximately 100,000 clones, 91% seen only once; the top ten take 3.5%. Sample: peripheral blood, taken after pregnancy. The origin of the receptors is a female donor with multiple sclerosis, enrolled in a pregnancy study.

The V call is TRBV29-1, the J call TRBJ2-1, with a possible D match to TRBD2 (6 bases). Between the trimmed V and J ends, which lost 6 bases and 0 bases, there was a span of 12 bases. CDR3 size: 14 residues. Germline V lookup: CDR1 SQVTM, CDR2 ANQGSEA. For the CDR3, the DNA is TGCAGCGTAACTAGCCCTAGCTCCTACAATGAGCAGTTCTTC. Protein product: CSVTSPSSYNEQFF.

This rearrangement joins TRBV18 to TRBJ2-1, with no clear D. V was trimmed by 1 base and J by 5 bases, leaving 9 bases between them. The CDR3 extends over 14 amino acids. CDR1 is KGHSH, CDR2 LQKENI, per germline. The CDR3 spells CASSPLSTDNEQFF. In DNA form, the CDR3 reads TGTGCCAGCTCACCACTGAGCACGGACAATGAGCAGTTCTTC.

The V call is TRBV2, the J call TRBJ1-1; 10 bases fit TRBD1. After removal of 7 bases from V and 8 bases from J, the junction contained 7 bases not matched to a gene. Germline CDR1 reads SNHLY; CDR2 reads FYNNEI. CDR3 length: 13 residues. The CDR3 region has the DNA TGTGCCAGCACAGGGACAGGGGCTTTAGAAGCTTTCTTT. Translated: CASTGTGALEAFF.

The V and J genes are TRBV18 and TRBJ1-2, with 8 bases matching TRBD1. CDR3 length equals 14 residues. Looked up from germline, CDR1 is KGHSH and CDR2 is LQKENI. V lost 1 base, J lost 6 bases, and 4 bases stayed unmatched. The CDR3 region has the DNA TGTGCCAGCTCACCACGGACAGGGATAGATGGCTACACCTTC. Translation gives CASSPRTGIDGYTF.

This sequence joins TRBV7-3 and TRBJ2-1; TRBD2 matches 9 bases. The germline V gene has CDR1 SGHTA and CDR2 FQGTGA. The CDR3 is made up of 15 amino acids. V gave up 6 bases and J gave up 8 bases; unmatched junction bases: 11. As DNA, the CDR3 is TGTGCCAGCAGTTATAGCGGGGGCTCAGGGGATGAGCAGTTCTTC. It yields the protein CASSYSGGSGDEQFF.

V is TRBV18 and J is TRBJ1-6; D is possibly TRBD1 (6 bases). Germline values: CDR1 KGHSH, CDR2 LQKENI. The CDR3 runs 16 residues. Trimming left V 6 bases short and J 4 bases short, with 16 bases between. DNA of the CDR3: TGTGCCAGCTCCCTTTCCGGGACACCATATAATTCACCCCTCCACTTT. Translated, it gives CASSLSGTPYNSPLHF.